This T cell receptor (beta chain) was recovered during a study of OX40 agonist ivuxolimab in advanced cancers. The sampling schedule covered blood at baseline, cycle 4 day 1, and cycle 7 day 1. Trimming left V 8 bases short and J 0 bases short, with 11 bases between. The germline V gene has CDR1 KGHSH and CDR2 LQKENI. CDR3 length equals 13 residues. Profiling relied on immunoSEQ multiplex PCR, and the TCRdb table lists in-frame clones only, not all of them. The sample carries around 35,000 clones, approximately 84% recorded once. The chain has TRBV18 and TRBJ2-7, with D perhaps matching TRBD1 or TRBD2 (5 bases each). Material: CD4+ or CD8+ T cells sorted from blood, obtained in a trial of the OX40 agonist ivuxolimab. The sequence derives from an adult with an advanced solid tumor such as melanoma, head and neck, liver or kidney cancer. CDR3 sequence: CASTPGSSYEQYF. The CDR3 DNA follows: TGTGCCAGCACCCCAGGGAGCTCCTACGAGCAGTACTTC.